This T cell receptor (beta chain) was documented in a study of metastatic and nonmetastatic thyroid tumors. Study context: The study looked at repertoires side by side in blood and in tumor or nodule tissue from malignant and benign thyroid patients. Study-wide points: Within blood and tumor, benign nodules reportedly had significantly lower TCR beta diversity than malignant thyroid tumors did.

Source study methods: To classify distant metastasis in papillary thyroid cancer, a model was built from CDR3 differences across clinicopathological groups. TCRdb ran MiXCR on the PCR reads. The V and J calls and clone size come from TCRdb's table, not from the authors' own analysis. The repertoire consists of 15,000 to 20,000 clones, with 30% to 35% occurring once and the leading ten covering 20% to 25%. Among the patients, none had received any treatment before thyroid surgery. This clone has only a few counts. Its antigen remains unknown. The V gene lost 11 bases and the J gene lost 4 bases, with 15 bases spanning the gap. Germline V gene sequence: CDR1 LNHDA, CDR2 SQIVND (reference sequence). This CDR3 region has 13 residues.

The sequence derives from a female donor with papillary thyroid cancer or a benign thyroid nodule (not recorded which). Some clones in this sample may be carry-over from other donors' samples. This rearrangement joins TRBV19 to TRBJ1-5; D gene uncertain. The sample was adjacent normal tissue. The CDR3: CAGSVQFNQPQHF. The CDR3 DNA sequence: TGTGCCGGCTCCGTGCAGTTTAATCAGCCCCAGCATTTT.